The rows below give T cell receptor beta chains drawn from one sample of a study of blood T cell repertoires in COVID-19. Sequencing was performed with immunoSEQ multiplex PCR; in TCRdb, only in-frame clones are kept and a portion is missing. The data show 90,000 to 100,000 clones, less than 75% seen once. Sequences were obtained from peripheral blood. These receptor sequences come from an older woman in a cohort sampled during active or convalescent COVID-19. CDR3s include the opening cysteine and the closing phenylalanine or tryptophan. A D gene is named only where the DNA matches it firmly. Size is stated for part of the rows, as once, few or many counts, or as a class when the clone is expanded.

j_gene: TRBJ2-5; abundance: -; v_gene: TRBV3-1/TRBV3-2; d_gene: -; len: 12; CDR3nt: TGTGCCAGCAGCCACGCGCAAGAGACCCAGTACTTC; CDR3aa: CASSHAQETQYF
j_gene: TRBJ1-1; abundance: -; v_gene: TRBV28; d_gene: -; len: 14; CDR3nt: TGTGCCAGCAGCCCATTGACAGGGAACACTGAAGCTTTCTTT; CDR3aa: CASSPLTGNTEAFF
j_gene: TRBJ2-7; abundance: few; v_gene: TRBV9; d_gene: TRBD2; len: 14; CDR3nt: TGTGCCAGCAGCGTGACTAGCACCAACTACGAGCAGTACTTC; CDR3aa: CASSVTSTNYEQYF
j_gene: TRBJ2-5; abundance: -; v_gene: TRBV30; d_gene: TRBD2; len: 13; CDR3nt: TGTGCCTGGATCGGGACTAGCCCTGGTGCCCAGTACTTC; CDR3aa: CAWIGTSPGAQYF
j_gene: TRBJ1-5; abundance: -; v_gene: TRBV7-8; d_gene: -; len: 15; CDR3nt: TGTGCCAGCACCCAAGGGGTTTTTGGCAATCAGCCCCAGCATTTT; CDR3aa: CASTQGVFGNQPQHF
j_gene: TRBJ2-7; abundance: -; v_gene: TRBV11-2; d_gene: -; len: 15; CDR3nt: TGTGCCAGCAGCTTAGATGGTAGGGGTTGGAACGAGCAGTACTTC; CDR3aa: CASSLDGRGWNEQYF
j_gene: TRBJ1-5; abundance: -; v_gene: TRBV13; d_gene: -; len: 15; CDR3nt: TGTGCCAGCAGCTCCGGGGGGGGGATGAATCAGCCCCAGCATTTT; CDR3aa: CASSSGGGMNQPQHF
j_gene: TRBJ2-5; abundance: -; v_gene: TRBV2; d_gene: TRBD2; len: 18; CDR3nt: TGTGCCAGCAGTGACCGACTAGCGGGGGGGCCGACGCAAGAGACCCAGTACTTC; CDR3aa: CASSDRLAGGPTQETQYF
j_gene: TRBJ1-6; abundance: few; v_gene: TRBV7-3; d_gene: TRBD1; len: 14; CDR3nt: TGTGCCAGCAGCTTGGACAGGGGTAATTCACCCCTCCACTTT; CDR3aa: CASSLDRGNSPLHF
j_gene: TRBJ2-7; abundance: -; v_gene: TRBV11-2; d_gene: TRBD1; len: 11; CDR3nt: TGTGCCAGCAGCTTAGCTGGGACAGGGTACTTC; CDR3aa: CASSLAGTGYF
j_gene: TRBJ1-2; abundance: -; v_gene: TRBV20-1; d_gene: -; len: 10; CDR3nt: TGCAGTGCTAGTAGCACGGGCTACACCTTC; CDR3aa: CSASSTGYTF
j_gene: TRBJ2-3; abundance: -; v_gene: TRBV2; d_gene: -; len: 15; CDR3nt: TGTGCCAGCAGCCTGACAGGAAAAAGCACAGATACGCAGTATTTT; CDR3aa: CASSLTGKSTDTQYF
j_gene: TRBJ2-7; abundance: -; v_gene: TRBV2; d_gene: -; len: 11; CDR3nt: TGTGCCAGCGGCTTGACTTTGCTTGAGTACTTC; CDR3aa: CASGLTLLEYF
j_gene: TRBJ1-2; abundance: -; v_gene: TRBV14; d_gene: -; len: 16; CDR3nt: TGTGCCAGCAGCCAAGATAAATTGGGGCTCATAAGTGGCTACACCTTC; CDR3aa: CASSQDKLGLISGYTF
j_gene: TRBJ2-1; abundance: once; v_gene: TRBV6-2/TRBV6-3; d_gene: -; len: 17; CDR3nt: TGTGCCAGCAGTTACTCTCCAGGGGCGAACTCCTACAATGAGCAGTTCTTC; CDR3aa: CASSYSPGANSYNEQFF
j_gene: TRBJ1-2; abundance: -; v_gene: TRBV19; d_gene: TRBD1; len: 15; CDR3nt: TGTGCCATTAGCCCTGGACAGGGGGCCTTCTATGGCTACACCTTC; CDR3aa: CAISPGQGAFYGYTF
j_gene: TRBJ2-1; abundance: -; v_gene: TRBV4-3; d_gene: -; len: 16; CDR3nt: TGCGCCAGCAGCCACCTACTAGTGGGCTCCTACAATGAGCAGTTCTTC; CDR3aa: CASSHLLVGSYNEQFF
j_gene: TRBJ2-7; abundance: -; v_gene: TRBV7-2; d_gene: TRBD1; len: 14; CDR3nt: TGTGCCAGCAGCTTAGTTCCAGGGGGCGCCGAGCAGTACTTC; CDR3aa: CASSLVPGGAEQYF
j_gene: TRBJ2-7; abundance: -; v_gene: TRBV9; d_gene: TRBD1; len: 16; CDR3nt: TGTGCCAGCAGATCCAACCCCGGGACAGGGAGCTACGAGCAGTACTTC; CDR3aa: CASRSNPGTGSYEQYF
j_gene: TRBJ1-3; abundance: -; v_gene: TRBV15; d_gene: TRBD1; len: 17; CDR3nt: TGTGCCACCAGCAGAGATTCCAGGGGGACGAGAGGAAACACCATATATTTT; CDR3aa: CATSRDSRGTRGNTIYF
j_gene: TRBJ1-1; abundance: -; v_gene: TRBV7-9; d_gene: -; len: 16; CDR3nt: TGTGCCAGCAGCTTACCCCCGTCCCGGGTGAACACTGAAGCTTTCTTT; CDR3aa: CASSLPPSRVNTEAFF
j_gene: TRBJ1-2; abundance: once; v_gene: TRBV5-1; d_gene: TRBD1; len: 16; CDR3nt: TGCGCCAGCATTCTTGGACAGGGGGCTGACGACTATGGCTACACCTTC; CDR3aa: CASILGQGADDYGYTF
j_gene: TRBJ2-5; abundance: -; v_gene: TRBV3-1/TRBV3-2; d_gene: -; len: 16; CDR3nt: TGTGCCAGCAGCCAAGGCCCTCTCGCGGAAAAAGAGACCCAGTACTTC; CDR3aa: CASSQGPLAEKETQYF
j_gene: TRBJ2-1; abundance: once; v_gene: TRBV11-2; d_gene: TRBD1; len: 14; CDR3nt: TGTGCCAGCGGGGCCGGGACAGCCTACAATGAGCAGTTCTTC; CDR3aa: CASGAGTAYNEQFF
j_gene: TRBJ1-1; abundance: -; v_gene: TRBV7-2; d_gene: -; len: 13; CDR3nt: TGTGCCAGCAGCACCGGGAAGAACACTGAAGCTTTCTTT; CDR3aa: CASSTGKNTEAFF
j_gene: TRBJ2-5; abundance: -; v_gene: TRBV10-3; d_gene: TRBD2; len: 13; CDR3nt: TGTGCCATCAGGGGTATGGGAGGGGAGACCCAGTACTTC; CDR3aa: CAIRGMGGETQYF
j_gene: TRBJ2-7; abundance: few; v_gene: TRBV5-5; d_gene: TRBD1; len: 16; CDR3nt: TGTGCCAGCAGCATACTCGGACAGGGGGCTTTATACGAGCAGTACTTC; CDR3aa: CASSILGQGALYEQYF
j_gene: TRBJ2-7; abundance: -; v_gene: TRBV7-2; d_gene: -; len: 14; CDR3nt: TGTGCCAGCAGCTTAGTTGGCCGGGTATACGAGCAGTACTTC; CDR3aa: CASSLVGRVYEQYF
j_gene: TRBJ1-1; abundance: few; v_gene: TRBV5-1; d_gene: -; len: 15; CDR3nt: TGCGCCAGCAGCTTGGCTAGGCAGAGGAACACTGAAGCTTTCTTT; CDR3aa: CASSLARQRNTEAFF
j_gene: TRBJ2-5; abundance: few; v_gene: TRBV9; d_gene: -; len: 16; CDR3nt: TGTGCCAGCAGCGTAACCCACCTAGGCGGTTGGGAGACCCAGTACTTC; CDR3aa: CASSVTHLGGWETQYF
j_gene: TRBJ2-6; abundance: -; v_gene: TRBV6-5; d_gene: -; len: 13; CDR3nt: TGTGCCGGGACGGGAGCTGGGGCCAACGTCCTGACTTTC; CDR3aa: CAGTGAGANVLTF
j_gene: TRBJ2-7; abundance: -; v_gene: TRBV7-8; d_gene: TRBD1; len: 15; CDR3nt: TGTGCCAGCAGCTTAGCGGGACAGGGTATAGACGAGCAGTACTTC; CDR3aa: CASSLAGQGIDEQYF
j_gene: TRBJ2-1; abundance: few; v_gene: TRBV9; d_gene: -; len: 15; CDR3nt: TGTGCCAGCAGCCCAGCAGGGCGCAGGTACAATGAGCAGTTCTTC; CDR3aa: CASSPAGRRYNEQFF
j_gene: TRBJ2-5; abundance: -; v_gene: TRBV28; d_gene: -; len: 13; CDR3nt: TGTGCCAGCAGTTTCATCTGGGGGCAGACCCAGTACTTC; CDR3aa: CASSFIWGQTQYF
j_gene: TRBJ1-5; abundance: few; v_gene: TRBV3-1/TRBV3-2; d_gene: -; len: 14; CDR3nt: TGTGCCAGCAGCCCGGACATTAGCAATCAGCCCCAGCATTTT; CDR3aa: CASSPDISNQPQHF